The present T cell receptor (beta chain) was sequenced within a study of blood T cell repertoires in COVID-19. Overall study context: Spain, Italy and the United States supplied samples that represented acute and convalescent COVID-19.

CDR3 length equals 16 residues. V shed 3 bases, J shed 2 bases, and the junction held 7 bases outside the gene matches. Germline V gene data show CDR1 as WSHSY and CDR2 as SAAADI. Sequenced by immunoSEQ multiplex PCR; TCRdb stores in-frame clones only, minus some. The data show a few hundred thousand clones, around 86% seen once. The sequencing input was peripheral blood. The chain uses TRBV10-2 and TRBJ2-5; 9 bases align to TRBD2. This sequence was found in a man between 60 and 70 years old with acute or convalescent COVID-19. DNA for the CDR3: TGCGCCAGCAGTGAATACCTAGCGGGGCCACAAGAGACCCAGTACTTC. Protein product: CASSEYLAGPQETQYF.